This T cell receptor (beta chain) was obtained from a study of blood T cell repertoires in COVID-19 (TCRdb year 2020). Some background on the complete study: The collaborator samples originated in the United States, Italy and Spain and spanned the acute and convalescent phases of COVID-19. Nearly every sample came with metadata listing a de-identified subject ID, COVID-19 status, age in years and sex. Samples came from the ongoing ImmuneRACE study (first 160 participants) plus 1,254 subjects from 6 global collaborators. The dataset comprised deeply sampled blood TCRbeta repertoires from subjects exposed to, actively infected with, or recovered from COVID-19. The material from the prospective study consisted of cDNA or gDNA derived from T cells, B-cell-depleted T cells, or PBMCs. The repertoires were released in a freely available public database meant as a resource for research on the immune response to SARS-CoV-2. Where HLA class I and class II types were available, the types were taken from metadata supplied by the sample provider, not from assay-based typing.

The germline V gene sets CDR1 to KGHSH and CDR2 to LQKENI. Inclusive of the bounding cysteine and phenylalanine, the CDR3 is 14 residues long. The entry retains the CDR3 DNA only, 42 bases that are in frame from base 1. Trimming takes 3 bases from V and 6 bases from J, and the germline ends sit 15 bases apart. Points the paper makes about the study in general: The quantity of clinical and demographic metadata differed by source and by participant and was supplied without curation.

The immunoSEQ Assay, a bias-controlled multiplex PCR, was used to amplify TCRbeta CDR3 regions from genomic DNA. In the paper's pipeline: Within the assay, amplification of reference gene primers was used to estimate how many nucleated cells each sample contained. Sequence reads were collapsed and filtered to measure the absolute abundance of every unique TCRbeta CDR3 rearrangement. For each sample, productive Simpson clonality was calculated as the square root of Simpson's diversity index across productive rearrangements. The source is immuneACCESS, and TCRdb retained only in-frame sequences with V and J called. Part of the clones is not carried over; for the studies checked, unresolved V genes explain less than half of this, and the remainder is unexplained. Clone size and V and J calls were adopted from that table, with D and trimming inferred from the DNA. For this sample the table gives about 140,000 clones, of which around 82% were detected only once. Clones ranked in the top ten supply approximately 8% of the sample.

There are a few counts of this clone. Its antigen remains undetermined. No qualities accompany the bases; no much larger clone lies one base away. Collaborating institutions collected whole blood in K2EDTA tubes following their own protocols. For TCRbeta analysis, collaborators shipped samples as frozen whole blood, isolated PBMCs, or DNA extracted from either of those sample types. The source material was peripheral blood. The chain uses TRBV18 and TRBJ2-7; a tentative D call is TRBD1 (5 bases match). The sequence came from a human donor in a cohort sampled during active COVID-19. The nucleotide sequence is given as TGTGCCAGCTCACCCCCTGGCAGGGTGGCCGAGCAGTACTTC. This codes for CASSPPGRVAEQYF.